The 31 T cell receptor beta chains below were found in one sample sequenced in a study of blood T cell repertoires in COVID-19. The method was immunoSEQ multiplex PCR; TCRdb's version includes in-frame clones alone and lacks a portion of them. The sample includes around 150,000 clones, about 83% of them seen just once. The sequenced sample was peripheral blood. Source of these receptors: a woman older than 75 with acute or convalescent COVID-19.

With respect to this clone: In the same sample, other DNA sequences code for this CDR3. This sequence joins TRBV18 and TRBJ2-1; 13 nucleotides line up with TRBD2. The trim removed 3 bases at V and 7 bases at J, leaving 3 bases unmatched. The CDR3 spans 15 residues. Germline values: CDR1 KGHSH, CDR2 LQKENI. CDR3 sequence reads: CASSPGLAGLNEQFF. CDR3 sequence (DNA): TGTGCCAGCTCACCGGGACTAGCGGGGTTGAATGAGCAGTTCTTC.

The rearrangement uses TRBV19 and TRBJ1-6; the match to TRBD1 covers 7 bases. The V and J ends lost 4 bases and 6 bases, in that order; junction bases with no gene match: 3. This CDR3 has 14 residues. Per germline, CDR1 LNHDA and CDR2 SQIVND (reference sequence). CDR3 sequence reads: CASSTTGSNSPLHF. In nucleotides, the CDR3 is TGTGCCAGTAGTACGACAGGGTCTAATTCACCCCTCCACTTT.

The chain recombines TRBV27 with TRBJ1-1; D not certain. Per germline, CDR1 MNHEY and CDR2 SMNVEV (reference sequence). The CDR3 covers 13 residues. V was cut by 5 bases and J by 5 bases, with 12 bases left in between. The CDR3 sequence: CASSPLPRTEAFF. CDR3 coding DNA: TGTGCCAGCAGTCCACTCCCGAGGACTGAAGCTTTCTTT.

The gene calls are TRBV2 and TRBJ2-1, with a possible D match to TRBD2 (5 bases). Between the trimmed V and J ends, which lost 3 bases and 4 bases, there was a span of 13 bases. CDR1 SNHLY and CDR2 FYNNEI come from the germline V gene. This CDR3 has 15 amino acids. In DNA form, the CDR3 reads TGTGCCAGCAGTGATGAGGGCTTAGAATACAATGAGCAGTTCTTC. Protein: CASSDEGLEYNEQFF.

This chain connects TRBV7-6 to TRBJ2-3; TRBD2 matches 7 bases. The J segment lost 4 bases and the V segment lost 5 bases, leaving 6 bases of the junction unmatched. There are 14 residues in the CDR3. CDR1 is SGHVS, CDR2 FNYEAQ, per germline. The CDR3 protein is CASSTIGLADTQYF. The CDR3 nucleotides read TGTGCCAGCAGCACAATAGGACTAGCAGATACGCAGTATTTT. Full variable domain (outside the CDR3, taken from reference TRBV7-6 and TRBJ2-3): GAGVSQSPRYKVTKRGQDVALRCDPISGHVSLYWYRQALGQGPEFLTYFNYEAQQDKSGLPNDRFSAERPEGSISTLTIQRTEQRDSAMYRCASSTIGLADTQYFGPGTRLTVL.

This chain links TRBV6-5 with TRBJ2-7; weak D call: TRBD2 (6 bases). Trimming removed 4 bases from V and 3 bases from J, with 10 bases in between. Germline V gene data show CDR1 as MNHEY and CDR2 as SVGAGI. The CDR3 loop spans 13 amino acids. In DNA, the CDR3 is TGTGCCAGCAGTTCGTCTAGCGACTACGAGCAGTACTTC. It codes for CASSSSSDYEQYF.

The J gene is TRBJ1-5, the V gene TRBV23-1; TRBD1 matches at 9 bases. TRBV23-1 is designated an ORF whose function remains uncertain. The V gene end was trimmed by 6 bases and the J gene end by 5 bases; junction bases not matched to a gene: 14. The CDR3 runs 17 residues. The CDR3 sequence is CASSKGQGYSDYQPQHF. The CDR3 coding sequence is TGCGCCAGCAGCAAGGGACAGGGTTATTCGGACTATCAGCCCCAGCATTTT.

The CDR3 region is CASSYGGARETQYF. In nucleotides, the CDR3 is TGTGCCAGCAGTTACGGCGGAGCCCGGGAGACCCAGTACTTC. The chain carries TRBV6-5 and TRBJ2-5, with D unresolved. This CDR3 has 14 amino acids. V was pared by 2 bases and J by 5 bases, with 12 bases between. Germline CDR1 is MNHEY and CDR2 is SVGAGI.

The rearrangement uses TRBV5-6 and TRBJ2-5, with D perhaps matching TRBD1 (6 bases). The V end lost 1 base, the J end lost 5 bases, and 18 bases lay between the germline ends. The germline gives CDR1 SGHDT, CDR2 YYEEEE. The CDR3 length is 16 residues. CDR3 DNA: TGTGCCAGCAGCTTGTCGGGTTCAGGGGTTCGGGAGACCCAGTACTTC. It codes for CASSLSGSGVRETQYF.

The chain is built from TRBV12-5 and TRBJ2-2; 11 bases agree with TRBD2. The CDR3 length is 16 residues. V was clipped by 0 bases and J by 4 bases; unmatched bases: 1. CDR1 and CDR2 (germline): LGHNT, FRNRAP. The CDR3 protein is CASGLVLAGVTGELFF. DNA of the CDR3: TGTGCTAGTGGTTTGGTACTAGCGGGAGTCACCGGGGAGCTGTTTTTT. Full variable domain (outside the CDR3, taken from reference TRBV12-5 and TRBJ2-2): DARVTQTPRHKVTEMGQEVTMRCQPILGHNTVFWYRQTMMQGLELLAYFRNRAPLDDSGMPKDRFSAEMPDATLATLKIQPSEPRDSAVYFCASGLVLAGVTGELFFGEGSRLTVL.

J is TRBJ1-5 and V is TRBV29-1; D is unresolved. This CDR3 spans 13 amino acids. Germline V CDR1 and CDR2: SQVTM, ANQGSEA. With 4 bases removed from V and 2 bases from J, the gap between germline ends came to 9 bases. The CDR3 nucleotides are TGCAGCGTTGGTTTCAGCGGCAATCAGCCCCAGCATTTT. Translation: CSVGFSGNQPQHF.

This clone appeared once. J is TRBJ2-7 and V is TRBV15, with D possibly TRBD1 on 6 matching bases. Trimming took off 5 bases at V and 0 bases at J, with 11 bases between the two ends. The CDR3 contains 14 residues. Germline CDR1 LNHNV, CDR2 YYDKDF (reference sequence). The DNA of the CDR3 is TGTGCCACCAGCGACCGGGACACCTCCTACGAGCAGTACTTC. Encoded protein: CATSDRDTSYEQYF.

The rearrangement joins TRBV7-2 to TRBJ2-5; perhaps TRBD1 as D (6 bases). V was pared by 4 bases and J by 4 bases, with 16 bases between. In germline, CDR1 is SGHTA, CDR2 FQGNSA. The CDR3 contains 15 residues. DNA for the CDR3: TGTGCCAGCAGCTCCCACGCGACAGGCACAGAGACCCAGTACTTC. Translated, it gives CASSSHATGTETQYF.

The chain combines TRBV7-8 with TRBJ1-2; unclear D gene. The CDR3 runs to 14 residues. Germline CDR1 and CDR2: SGHVS and FQNEAQ. V was shortened by 5 bases and J by 4 bases, with 14 bases between the two germline ends. CDR3 sequence: CASSPRPGIYGYTF. CDR3 coding DNA: TGTGCCAGCAGCCCCCGGCCGGGGATCTATGGCTACACCTTC. Together with reference TRBV7-8 and TRBJ1-2, the CDR3 gives the full variable domain: GAGVSQSPRYKVAKRGQDVALRCDPISGHVSLFWYQQALGQGPEFLTYFQNEAQLDKSGLPSDRFFAERPEGSVSTLKIQRTQQEDSAVYLCASSPRPGIYGYTFGSGTRLTVV.

CDR3 sequence reads: CASSLQGGSYGYTF. The CDR3 bases are TGTGCCAGCAGCTTGCAGGGCGGAAGCTATGGCTACACCTTC. The chain links TRBV5-5 to TRBJ1-2, with D tentatively TRBD1 (5 bases). The germline V gene has CDR1 SGHKS and CDR2 YYEKEE (reference sequence). V lost 1 base and J 4 bases, leaving 11 bases between the germline ends. The CDR3 is made up of 14 amino acids.

The rearrangement uses TRBV7-9 and TRBJ2-4, with 8 bases matching TRBD1. The CDR3 has 16 residues. After removal of 5 bases from V and 0 bases from J, the junction contained 6 bases not matched to a gene. Germline assignment: CDR1 SEHNR and CDR2 FQNEAQ (reference sequence). This CDR3 is CASSPRTGLAKNIQYF. The DNA for the CDR3 is TGTGCCAGCAGCCCCCGGACAGGGCTAGCCAAAAACATTCAGTACTTC.

V gene TRBV6-5 combines with J gene TRBJ1-3, with D possibly being TRBD1 (5 bases). Germline V gene lookup returns CDR1 MNHEY and CDR2 SVGAGI. The CDR3 has 15 residues. The ends were cut back, 6 bases at V and 0 bases at J, with 12 bases in the middle. The CDR3, as DNA: TGTGCCAGCAGGCTGGGGGGAGGCTCTGGAAACACCATATATTTT. This translates into CASRLGGGSGNTIYF.

This chain links TRBV7-2 with TRBJ2-7; no firm D call. Between the trimmed V and J ends, which lost 2 bases and 2 bases, there was a span of 7 bases. Per the germline V gene, CDR1 is SGHTA and CDR2 is FQGNSA. The CDR3 totals 13 residues. CDR3 sequence (DNA): TGTGCCAGCAGCTTAACCGCGACCTACGAGCAGTACTTC. It codes for CASSLTATYEQYF.

The count of this clone is one. The chain employs TRBV2 and TRBJ2-1; a possible D gene is TRBD2 (6 bases). The CDR3 length is 15 residues. V shed 3 bases and J shed 4 bases, with 13 bases lying between them. Germline CDR1 reads SNHLY; CDR2 reads FYNNEI. CDR3 in amino acids: CASSEGGKRYNEQFF. CDR3 DNA sequence: TGTGCCAGCAGTGAGGGCGGGAAGAGGTACAATGAGCAGTTCTTC. Drawing the rest from reference TRBV2 and TRBJ2-1, the complete variable domain is EPEVTQTPSHQVTQMGQEVILRCVPISNHLYFYWYRQILGQKVEFLVSFYNNEISEKSEIFDDQFSVERPDGSNFTLKIRSTKLEDSAMYFCASSEGGKRYNEQFFGPGTRLTVL.

This clone was recorded a few times. The rearrangement uses TRBV7-9 and TRBJ2-5; weak D call: TRBD2 (5 bases). V dropped 1 base and J dropped 5 bases, with 14 bases sitting between them. The CDR3 has 15 residues. Germline V lookup: CDR1 SEHNR, CDR2 FQNEAQ (reference sequence). The CDR3 reads CASSLGRAGGETQYF. The DNA for the CDR3 is TGTGCCAGCAGCTTAGGGCGTGCGGGTGGGGAGACCCAGTACTTC.

This clone was observed a handful of times. In the same sample, other DNA sequences code for this CDR3. This rearrangement joins TRBV7-2 to TRBJ1-6; tentative D call: TRBD1 (5 bases). There are 15 residues in the CDR3. The germline CDR1 and CDR2 sequences are SGHTA and FQGNSA. V was pared by 2 bases and J by 7 bases, with 12 bases between. This chain's CDR3 is CASSLQGTANSPLHF. CDR3 coding DNA: TGTGCCAGCAGCTTACAGGGTACGGCGAATTCACCCCTCCACTTT.

The CDR3 is CASSGGLGEKLFF. As DNA, the CDR3 is TGTGCCAGCTCAGGGGGCTTGGGTGAAAAACTGTTTTTT. V usage is TRBV18 and J usage is TRBJ1-4; maybe TRBD1 (6 bases). The CDR3 is made up of 13 amino acids. Trimming removed 5 bases from V and 7 bases from J, with 11 bases in between. Germline V CDR1 and CDR2: KGHSH, LQKENI.

For the CDR3, the DNA is TGTGCCAGCAGCTTAGATCGTCTCAATGAGCAGTTCTTC. Residues: CASSLDRLNEQFF. The chain couples TRBV7-9 to TRBJ2-1; unclear D gene. The CDR3 contains 13 residues. The V end was cut by 1 base, the J end by 6 bases, with 7 bases between. Germline lookup yields CDR1 SEHNR and CDR2 FQNEAQ (reference sequence).

The chain is built from TRBV6-5 and TRBJ1-2; 7 bases align to TRBD1. CDR3 size: 14 residues. Germline V gene data show CDR1 as MNHEY and CDR2 as SVGAGI. The J segment lost 0 bases and the V segment lost 6 bases, leaving 4 bases of the junction unmatched. The CDR3 loop is CASRPGQTNYGYTF. CDR3 nucleotide sequence: TGTGCCAGCAGACCGGGACAGACTAACTATGGCTACACCTTC.

This chain uses TRBV6-5 with TRBJ1-1, with 7 bases aligning to TRBD1. After removal of 5 bases from V and 5 bases from J, the junction contained 8 bases not matched to a gene. CDR3 length equals 14 residues. Germline V gives CDR1 MNHEY, CDR2 SVGAGI. CDR3 sequence reads: CASSKQGSGTEAFF. The CDR3 DNA reads as TGTGCCAGCAGTAAACAGGGGAGCGGGACTGAAGCTTTCTTT.

CDR3: CASSQWTGRGNQPQHF. CDR3 DNA sequence: TGCGCCAGCAGCCAATGGACAGGAAGGGGTAATCAGCCCCAGCATTTT. This chain connects TRBV4-1 to TRBJ1-5, with TRBD1 matching 7 bases. Trimming at V came to 2 bases and at J to 4 bases, leaving 8 bases not matched to a gene. Germline loops: CDR1 MGHRA, CDR2 YSYEKL. The CDR3 is made up of 16 amino acids.

A few counts support this clone. The chain couples TRBV7-2 to TRBJ1-3; D uncertain. Trimming removed 5 bases from V and 8 bases from J, with 10 bases in between. Germline V gives CDR1 SGHTA, CDR2 FQGNSA. The CDR3 is 12 amino acids. CDR3 sequence: CASSPAGDTIYF. The CDR3 DNA is TGTGCCAGCAGCCCCGCCGGGGACACCATATATTTT.

V usage is TRBV7-9 and J usage is TRBJ2-1, with TRBD2 matching over 15 bases. V lost 4 bases to trimming and J lost 4 bases; unmatched junction nucleotides: 8. Per germline, CDR1 SEHNR and CDR2 FQNEAQ (reference sequence). CDR3 size: 18 residues. This chain's CDR3 is CASSWTGTSGGRYNEQFF. The CDR3, as DNA: TGTGCCAGCAGCTGGACCGGGACTAGCGGGGGGCGTTACAATGAGCAGTTCTTC.

The chain combines TRBV9 with TRBJ1-5; D is perhaps TRBD1 (5 bases). The CDR3 is 14 amino acids. Germline lookup yields CDR1 SGDLS and CDR2 YYNGEE. Trimming removed 0 bases at V and 7 bases at J, with 11 bases between. The CDR3, as DNA: TGTGCCAGCAGCGTAGGTAGCGGGGGGCAGCCCCAGCATTTT. It yields the protein CASSVGSGGQPQHF.

The chain links TRBV19 to TRBJ1-5; 7 bases map to TRBD1. V dropped 1 base and J dropped 3; count of bases not matched to a gene: 12. The CDR3 runs to 18 residues. The V gene's germline CDR1 is LNHDA and CDR2 SQIVND (reference sequence). As DNA, the CDR3 is TGTGCCAGTAGTATAGGGGGACAGAGAGGGTTTTACAATCAGCCCCAGCATTTT. The encoded protein is CASSIGGQRGFYNQPQHF.

J is TRBJ2-3 and V is TRBV5-8; 10 nucleotides match TRBD2. Per the germline V gene, CDR1 is SGHTS and CDR2 is YDEGEE. The CDR3 has 16 residues. V shed 4 bases, J shed 2 bases, and the junction held 7 bases outside the gene matches. The CDR3 nucleotides are TGTGCCAGCAGCGCCCTACTAGCGGGAATCACAGATACGCAGTATTTT. This translates into CASSALLAGITDTQYF.